One sample yielded the 15 T cell receptor beta chains listed below, sequenced in a study of shared clonotypes between healthy human individuals. The protocol was immunoSEQ multiplex PCR, while the TCRdb copy is restricted to in-frame clones and leaves out a portion. The sample yields approximately 500,000 clones, 78% seen once. The sequenced sample consisted of PBMCs. Every receptor here comes from a woman between 40 and 50 years old in good health. Some clones in this sample may be carry-over from other donors' samples.

V and J are TRBV5-1 and TRBJ2-7; 9 bases agree with TRBD2. The CDR3 sequence is 14 residues long. Trimming took 4 bases from V and 2 from J; bases not matched to a gene: 4. Germline V CDR1 and CDR2: SGHRS, YFSETQ. In DNA form, the CDR3 reads TGCGCCAGCAGCCCGACTAGCGGCGCCTACGAGCAGTACTTC. This encodes CASSPTSGAYEQYF.

The chain uses TRBV2 and TRBJ1-1; a possible D gene is TRBD1 (5 bases). The germline V and J ends were trimmed by 3 bases and 2 bases, with 16 bases remaining between them. The CDR3 consists of 16 residues. Per the germline V gene, CDR1 is SNHLY and CDR2 is FYNNEI. The CDR3 DNA reads TGTGCCAGCAGTGATCGTGGGACCCTATTTAACACTGAAGCTTTCTTT. Residues: CASSDRGTLFNTEAFF.

About this clone itself: Sequence at one end of the junction differs from germline and may be a read error. The rearrangement joins TRBV7-7 to TRBJ2-3; D not certain. CDR1 is SSHAT, CDR2 FNYEAQ, per germline (reference sequence). CDR3 length equals 14 residues. The CDR3 DNA follows: TGTGCTAGCAGCTTAGATGGCAGCACAGATACGCAGTATTTT. It is translated as CASSLDGSTDTQYF.

The chain joins TRBV10-2 to TRBJ2-2; D could derive from TRBD1 or TRBD2 (7 bases each). Trimming removed 6 bases from V and 5 bases from J, with 19 bases in between. The CDR3 runs to 16 residues. The V gene's germline CDR1 is WSHSY and CDR2 SAAADI. CDR3 sequence (DNA): TGCGCCAGCAGCACGAACAGGGGAGGGGTGACCGGGGAGCTGTTTTTT. It specifies CASSTNRGGVTGELFF.

The rearrangement uses TRBV19 and TRBJ2-4, with 9 bases matching TRBD1. The germline gives CDR1 LNHDA, CDR2 SQIVND (reference sequence). CDR3 length: 16 residues. Unmatched junction bases numbered 7, after V lost 6 bases and J lost 1 base. CDR3 nucleotides: TGTGCCAGTAGGGGGACAGGGTCTTTTGCCAAAAACATTCAGTACTTC. Translation: CASRGTGSFAKNIQYF.

This clone was seen only a few times. Other DNA variants within this sample encode the same CDR3. The rearrangement uses TRBV19 and TRBJ1-5; 7 bases map to TRBD1. In germline, CDR1 is LNHDA, CDR2 SQIVND (reference sequence). Trimming took 7 bases from V and 3 from J; bases not matched to a gene: 6. This CDR3 is built from 14 residues. The CDR3: CASIRTGSNQPQHF. The CDR3 nucleotides read TGTGCCAGTATAAGGACAGGCTCCAATCAGCCCCAGCATTTT. Combining the CDR3 with reference TRBV19 and TRBJ1-5 gives the whole variable domain DGGITQSPKYLFRKEGQNVTLSCEQNLNHDAMYWYRQDPGQGLRLIYYSQIVNDFQKGDIAEGYSVSREKKESFPLTVTSAQKNPTAFYLCASIRTGSNQPQHFGDGTRLSIL.

CDR3 DNA: TGTGCCAGCAGCTTACAGAAAGGGGGGCTGGGTGAGCAGTTCTTC. It specifies CASSLQKGGLGEQFF. This rearrangement joins TRBV7-9 to TRBJ2-1; perhaps D is TRBD1 or TRBD2 (6 bases each). This CDR3 contains 15 residues. V lost 2 bases to trimming and J lost 9 bases, with 17 bases between them. Germline V gene data show CDR1 as SEHNR and CDR2 as FQNEAQ (reference sequence).

This clone was counted between two and nine times. This likely came from a read error, as a far larger clone is one base away. In the same sample, other DNA sequences code for this CDR3. This sequence joins TRBV30 and TRBJ1-1, with D uncertain. Germline V gene lookup returns CDR1 GTSNPN and CDR2 SVGIG (reference sequence). There are 15 residues in the CDR3. V was cut by 3 bases and J by 1 base, with 15 bases left in between. In DNA form, the CDR3 reads TGTGCCTGGAGCCTTGGGCAGAAAAAGAACACTGAAGCTTTCTTT. Its protein is CAWSLGQKKNTEAFF.

This sequence joins TRBV25-1 and TRBJ1-2, with D maybe TRBD1 (6 bases). Looked up from germline, CDR1 is MGHDK and CDR2 is SYGVNS. V shed 3 bases and J shed 3 bases, with 11 bases lying between them. The CDR3 sequence is 14 residues long. The CDR3 DNA reads as TGTGCCAGCAGTGACAGGGGCGCACACTATGGCTACACCTTC. It specifies CASSDRGAHYGYTF.

CDR3 in amino acids: CASSASRAYNEQFF. DNA of the CDR3: TGCGCCAGCAGCGCGTCCAGGGCCTACAATGAGCAGTTCTTC. V is TRBV5-1 and J is TRBJ2-1, with a possible D match to TRBD1 (5 bases). CDR1 and CDR2 (germline): SGHRS, YFSETQ. The CDR3 extends over 14 amino acids. Trimming stripped 4 bases from V and 2 bases from J, with 10 bases between.

The V call is TRBV5-3, the J call TRBJ1-5; no clear D. TRBV5-3 is an open reading frame, and its role is uncertain. The CDR3 is 16 residues long. With 2 bases removed from V and 3 bases from J, the gap between germline ends came to 15 bases. CDR3 amino acids: CARSFSGVSVNQPQHF. In nucleotides, the CDR3 is TGTGCCAGAAGCTTTTCTGGGGTTTCGGTCAATCAGCCCCAGCATTTT.

The sample holds a few counts of this clone. Only one base separates this from a far larger clonotype, so it likely reflects a read error. V is TRBV7-9 and J is TRBJ1-1, with a weak D call TRBD1 (5 bases). Germline CDR1 is SEHNR and CDR2 is FQNEAQ (reference sequence). The CDR3 is 13 amino acids. CDR3 sequence: CASSFWGNTEASF. DNA of the CDR3: TGTGCCAGCAGCTTTTGGGGGAACACTGAAGCTTCCTTT.

This chain connects TRBV5-8 to TRBJ2-1, with 14 bases matching TRBD2. The CDR3 consists of 16 residues. V gave up 3 bases and J gave up 6 bases; unmatched junction bases: 5. Per germline, CDR1 SGHTS and CDR2 YDEGEE. In DNA, the CDR3 is TGTGCCAGCAGCTCAGGGACTAGCGGGAGTATCAATGAGCAGTTCTTC. Its protein is CASSSGTSGSINEQFF.

The V gene is TRBV7-9, the J gene TRBJ2-1; 8 bases fit TRBD2. J gave up 8 bases and V 5 bases, and 11 bases lay outside the gene matches. The CDR3 contains 15 residues. From germline, CDR1 is SEHNR and CDR2 FQNEAQ (reference sequence). The CDR3 sequence is CASSPGIAGRDEQFF. CDR3 bases: TGTGCCAGCAGCCCCGGGATAGCGGGACGGGATGAGCAGTTCTTC.

The chain employs TRBV28 and TRBJ1-4, with D unresolved. The CDR3 contains 17 residues. Trimming removed 3 bases at V and 2 bases at J, with 16 bases between. Per the germline V gene, CDR1 is MDHEN and CDR2 is SYDVKM. This chain's CDR3 is CASSFPPRGVTNEKLFF. Here the CDR3 DNA reads TGTGCCAGCAGTTTCCCTCCCCGGGGTGTCACTAATGAAAAACTGTTTTTT.